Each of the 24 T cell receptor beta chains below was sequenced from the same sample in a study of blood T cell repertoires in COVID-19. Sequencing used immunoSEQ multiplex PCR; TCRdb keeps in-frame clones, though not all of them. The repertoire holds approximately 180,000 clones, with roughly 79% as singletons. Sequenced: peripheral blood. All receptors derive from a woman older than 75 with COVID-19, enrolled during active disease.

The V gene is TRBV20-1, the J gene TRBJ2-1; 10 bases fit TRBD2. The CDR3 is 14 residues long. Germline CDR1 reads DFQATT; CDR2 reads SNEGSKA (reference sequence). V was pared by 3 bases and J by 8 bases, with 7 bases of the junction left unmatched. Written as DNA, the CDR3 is TGCAGTGCTAGTTCCCAGCGGGGGGGCGATGAGCAGTTCTTC. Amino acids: CSASSQRGGDEQFF.

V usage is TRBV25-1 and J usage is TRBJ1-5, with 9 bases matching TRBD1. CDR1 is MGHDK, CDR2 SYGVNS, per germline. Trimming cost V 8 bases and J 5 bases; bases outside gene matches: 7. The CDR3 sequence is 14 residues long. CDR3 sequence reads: CASSGTGWDQPQHF. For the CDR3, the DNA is TGTGCCAGCTCCGGGACAGGGTGGGATCAGCCCCAGCATTTT.

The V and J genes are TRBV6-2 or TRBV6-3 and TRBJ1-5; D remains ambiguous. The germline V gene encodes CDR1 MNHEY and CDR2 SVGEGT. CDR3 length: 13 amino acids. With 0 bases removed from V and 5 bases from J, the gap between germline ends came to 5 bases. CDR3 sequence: CASSYSSDQPQHF. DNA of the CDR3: TGTGCCAGCAGTTACTCCTCGGATCAGCCCCAGCATTTT.

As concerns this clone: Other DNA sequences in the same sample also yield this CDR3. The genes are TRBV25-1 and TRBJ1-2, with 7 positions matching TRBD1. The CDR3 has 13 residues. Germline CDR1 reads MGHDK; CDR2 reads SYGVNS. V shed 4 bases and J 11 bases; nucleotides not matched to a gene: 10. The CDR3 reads CASSATGVTGYTF. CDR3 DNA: TGTGCCAGCAGTGCAACAGGGGTTACCGGTTACACCTTC.

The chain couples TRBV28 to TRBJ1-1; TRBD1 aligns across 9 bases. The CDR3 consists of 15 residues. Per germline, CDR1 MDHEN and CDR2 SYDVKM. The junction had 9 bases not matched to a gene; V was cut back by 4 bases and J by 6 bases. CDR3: CASSSHRGLRAEAFF. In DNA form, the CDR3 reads TGTGCCAGCAGTTCCCACAGGGGGCTGCGAGCTGAAGCTTTCTTT.

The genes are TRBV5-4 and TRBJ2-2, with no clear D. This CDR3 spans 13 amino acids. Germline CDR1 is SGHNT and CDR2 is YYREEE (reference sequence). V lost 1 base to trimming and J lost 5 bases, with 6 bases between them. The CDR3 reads CASSLYRTGELFF. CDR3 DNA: TGTGCCAGCAGCTTGTACAGAACCGGGGAGCTGTTTTTT.

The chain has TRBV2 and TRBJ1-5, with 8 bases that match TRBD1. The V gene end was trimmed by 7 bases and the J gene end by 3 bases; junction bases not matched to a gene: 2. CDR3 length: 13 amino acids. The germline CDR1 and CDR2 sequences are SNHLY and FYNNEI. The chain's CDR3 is CASTGGHNQPQHF. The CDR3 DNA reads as TGTGCCAGCACAGGGGGCCACAATCAGCCCCAGCATTTT.

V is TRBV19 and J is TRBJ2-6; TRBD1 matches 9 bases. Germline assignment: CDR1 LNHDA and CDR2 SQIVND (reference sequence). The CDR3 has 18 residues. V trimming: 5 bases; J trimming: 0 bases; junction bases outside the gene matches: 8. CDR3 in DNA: TGTGCCAGTAGTTCCCGGGACAGGGTACTCTCTGGGGCCAACGTCCTGACTTTC. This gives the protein CASSSRDRVLSGANVLTF.

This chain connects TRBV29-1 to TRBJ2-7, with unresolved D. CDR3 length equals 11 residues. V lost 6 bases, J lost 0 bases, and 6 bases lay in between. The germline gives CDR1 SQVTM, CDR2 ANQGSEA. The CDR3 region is CSVELSYEQYF. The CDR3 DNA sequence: TGCAGCGTCGAACTCTCCTACGAGCAGTACTTC.

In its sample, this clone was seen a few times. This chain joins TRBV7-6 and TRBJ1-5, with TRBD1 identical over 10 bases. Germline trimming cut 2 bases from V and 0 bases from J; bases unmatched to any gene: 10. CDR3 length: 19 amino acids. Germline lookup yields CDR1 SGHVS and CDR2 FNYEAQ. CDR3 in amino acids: CASSLRNRDRGYSNQPQHF. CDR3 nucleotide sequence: TGTGCCAGCAGCTTAAGGAACCGGGACAGGGGCTATAGCAATCAGCCCCAGCATTTT.

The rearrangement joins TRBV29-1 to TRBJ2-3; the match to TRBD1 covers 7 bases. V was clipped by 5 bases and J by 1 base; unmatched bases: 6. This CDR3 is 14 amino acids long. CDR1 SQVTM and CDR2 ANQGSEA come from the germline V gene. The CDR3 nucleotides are TGCAGCGTTAGACAGGGTACTGGCACAGATACGCAGTATTTT. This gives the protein CSVRQGTGTDTQYF.

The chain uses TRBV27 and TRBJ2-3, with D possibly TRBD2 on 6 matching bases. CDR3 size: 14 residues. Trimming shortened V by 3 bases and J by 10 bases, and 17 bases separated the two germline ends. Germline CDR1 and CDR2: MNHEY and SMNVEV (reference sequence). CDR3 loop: CASSFAGSPGSQYF. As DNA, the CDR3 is TGTGCCAGCAGTTTCGCGGGGTCCCCGGGTTCGCAGTATTTT.

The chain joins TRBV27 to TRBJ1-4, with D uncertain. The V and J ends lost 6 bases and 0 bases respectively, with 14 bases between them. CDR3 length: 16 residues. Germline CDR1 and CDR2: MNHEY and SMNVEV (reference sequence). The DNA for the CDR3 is TGTGCCAGCAGCCGCATTTTCAGTGCAACTAATGAAAAACTGTTTTTT. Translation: CASSRIFSATNEKLFF.

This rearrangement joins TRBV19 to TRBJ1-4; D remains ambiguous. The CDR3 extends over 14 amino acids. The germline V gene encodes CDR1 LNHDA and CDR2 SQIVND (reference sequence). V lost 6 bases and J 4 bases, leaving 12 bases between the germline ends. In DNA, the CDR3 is TGTGCCAGTAGCCCAGGCGCCTATAATGAAAAACTGTTTTTT. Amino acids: CASSPGAYNEKLFF.

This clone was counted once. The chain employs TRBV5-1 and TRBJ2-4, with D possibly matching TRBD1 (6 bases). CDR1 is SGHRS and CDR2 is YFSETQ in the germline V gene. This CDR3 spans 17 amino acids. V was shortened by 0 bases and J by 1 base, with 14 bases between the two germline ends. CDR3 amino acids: CASSLERAGVAKNIQYF. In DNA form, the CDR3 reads TGCGCCAGCAGCTTGGAAAGGGCAGGGGTTGCCAAAAACATTCAGTACTTC.

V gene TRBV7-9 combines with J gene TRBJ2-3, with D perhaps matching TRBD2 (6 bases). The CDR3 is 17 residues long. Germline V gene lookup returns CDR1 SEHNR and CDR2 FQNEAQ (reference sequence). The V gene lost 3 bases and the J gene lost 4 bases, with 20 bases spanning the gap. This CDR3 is CASSFTPGGPGPDTQYF. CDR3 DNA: TGTGCCAGCAGCTTTACGCCTGGAGGGCCCGGGCCAGATACGCAGTATTTT.

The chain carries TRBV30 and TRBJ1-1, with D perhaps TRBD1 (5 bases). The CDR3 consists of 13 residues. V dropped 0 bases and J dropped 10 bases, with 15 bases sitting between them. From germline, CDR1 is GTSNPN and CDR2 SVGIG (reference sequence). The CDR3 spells CAWSVERDGRAFF. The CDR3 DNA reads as TGTGCCTGGAGTGTAGAGCGGGACGGGAGAGCTTTCTTT.

CDR3 DNA: TGTGCCAGCAGCTATAGACAGGGCTCGGGGGGCTACACCTTC. The encoded protein is CASSYRQGSGGYTF. The chain uses TRBV5-4 and TRBJ1-2, with 7 nucleotides matching TRBD1. The CDR3 is 14 amino acids. The V segment lost 3 bases and the J segment 8 bases; nucleotides outside the gene matches: 10. The germline V gene has CDR1 SGHNT and CDR2 YYREEE (reference sequence). Complete variable domain (other parts from reference TRBV5-4 and TRBJ1-2): ETGVTQSPTHLIKTRGQQVTLRCSSQSGHNTVSWYQQALGQGPQFIFQYYREEENGRGNFPPRFSGLQFPNYSSELNVNALELDDSALYLCASSYRQGSGGYTFGSGTRLTVV.

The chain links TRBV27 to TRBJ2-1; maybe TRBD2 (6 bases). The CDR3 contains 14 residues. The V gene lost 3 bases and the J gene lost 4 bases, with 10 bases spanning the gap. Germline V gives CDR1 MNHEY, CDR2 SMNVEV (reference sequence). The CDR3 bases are TGTGCCAGCAGTTTGATCGGGAGATACAATGAGCAGTTCTTC. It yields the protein CASSLIGRYNEQFF.

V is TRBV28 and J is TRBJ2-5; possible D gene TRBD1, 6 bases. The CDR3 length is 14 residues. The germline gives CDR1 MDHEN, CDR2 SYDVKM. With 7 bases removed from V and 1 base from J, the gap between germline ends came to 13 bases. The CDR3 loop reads CASNIQGFQETQYF. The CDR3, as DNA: TGTGCCAGCAACATACAGGGTTTCCAAGAGACCCAGTACTTC.

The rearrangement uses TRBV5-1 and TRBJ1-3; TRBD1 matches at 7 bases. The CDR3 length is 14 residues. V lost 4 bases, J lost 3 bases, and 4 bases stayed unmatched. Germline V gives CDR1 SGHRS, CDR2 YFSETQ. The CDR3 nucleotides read TGCGCCAGCAGCGTGCGACAGGGTGGAAACACCATATATTTT. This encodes CASSVRQGGNTIYF.

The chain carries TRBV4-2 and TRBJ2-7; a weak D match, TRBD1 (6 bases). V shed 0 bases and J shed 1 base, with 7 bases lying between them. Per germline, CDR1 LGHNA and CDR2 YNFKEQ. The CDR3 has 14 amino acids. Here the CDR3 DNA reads TGTGCCAGCAGCCAAGACACAGGGTCCTACGAGCAGTACTTC. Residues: CASSQDTGSYEQYF.

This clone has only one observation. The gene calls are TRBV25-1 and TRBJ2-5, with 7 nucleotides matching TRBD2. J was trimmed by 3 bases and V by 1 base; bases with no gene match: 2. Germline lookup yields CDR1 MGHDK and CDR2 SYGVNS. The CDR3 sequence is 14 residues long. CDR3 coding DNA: TGTGCCAGCAGTGAATGGGGGGGTAAAGAGACCCAGTACTTC. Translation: CASSEWGGKETQYF.

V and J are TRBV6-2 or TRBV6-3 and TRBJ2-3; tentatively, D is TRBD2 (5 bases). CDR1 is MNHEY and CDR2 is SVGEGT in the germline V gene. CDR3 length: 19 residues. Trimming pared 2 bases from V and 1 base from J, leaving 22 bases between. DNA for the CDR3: TGTGCCAGCAGTTACGCCCCCGACGGCGAGGGTTCCCGCACAGATACGCAGTATTTT. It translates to CASSYAPDGEGSRTDTQYF.